A selection of T cell receptor beta chains follows, all from one sample in a study of blood T cell repertoires in COVID-19. Assay: immunoSEQ multiplex PCR; the TCRdb copy retains only in-frame clones and omits some. The sample contains tens of thousands of clones, 80% of which appear only once. The specimen sequenced was peripheral blood. Receptors were obtained from a human donor in a cohort sampled during active COVID-19. Each CDR3 is given with its conserved first and last residue. A D gene is named only where the DNA matches it firmly. Clone size is not always given. Where it is, it says once, few, many or a class for expanded clones.

V,D,J,size,CDR3,DNA
TRBV4-1,.,TRBJ1-6,.,CASSHPRGGVSYNSPLHF,TGCGCCAGCAGCCACCCAAGGGGGGGGGTTTCCTATAATTCACCCCTCCACTTT
TRBV28,TRBD1,TRBJ2-3,once,CASSLSKGARGTDTQYF,TGTGCCAGCAGTTTATCCAAGGGGGCGCGGGGCACAGATACGCAGTATTTT
TRBV28,TRBD1,TRBJ1-2,.,CASSPGQSGGGYTF,TGTGCCAGCAGTCCGGGACAATCAGGGGGGGGCTACACCTTC
TRBV2,TRBD1,TRBJ2-7,.,CASRLGQGTLEQYF,TGTGCCAGCAGGCTCGGACAGGGTACGCTCGAGCAGTACTTC
TRBV7-9,.,TRBJ1-1,.,CASSSDSRVTEAFF,TGTGCCAGCAGCTCAGACAGTCGGGTAACTGAAGCTTTCTTT
TRBV2,.,TRBJ2-1,.,CASSEVRSSYNEQFF,TGTGCCAGCAGTGAGGTCCGGAGCTCCTACAATGAGCAGTTCTTC
TRBV7-9,.,TRBJ2-7,.,CASSLGGRSYEQYF,TGTGCCAGCAGCCTTGGTGGGAGGTCCTACGAGCAGTACTTC
TRBV11-3,TRBD2,TRBJ2-1,.,CASSPGLAGGNEQFF,TGTGCCAGCAGCCCGGGACTAGCGGGAGGGAATGAGCAGTTCTTC
TRBV18,.,TRBJ1-4,.,CASSPQSTTNEKLFF,TGTGCCAGCTCACCACAGAGTACAACTAATGAAAAACTGTTTTTT
TRBV7-8,.,TRBJ1-1,.,CASSFGQMNTEAFF,TGTGCCAGCAGCTTCGGACAGATGAACACTGAAGCTTTCTTT
TRBV18,.,TRBJ1-1,.,CASSPKPGVNTEAFF,TGTGCCAGCTCACCCAAGCCAGGGGTTAACACTGAAGCTTTCTTT
TRBV18,TRBD1,TRBJ1-2,.,CASSTSEGASGYTF,TGTGCCAGCTCTACCAGCGAGGGGGCGAGTGGCTACACCTTC
TRBV3-1/TRBV3-2,TRBD1,TRBJ1-2,once,CASSPTGGNYGYTF,TGTGCCAGCAGCCCCACAGGGGGCAACTATGGCTACACCTTC
TRBV30,.,TRBJ1-2,.,CAWSVTGIGYTF,TGTGCCTGGAGTGTAACGGGGATTGGCTACACCTTC
TRBV6-4,TRBD1,TRBJ1-6,.,CASSVETGGLSPLHF,TGTGCCAGCAGTGTAGAAACAGGGGGTCTTTCACCCCTCCACTTT
TRBV10-3,TRBD2,TRBJ2-5,.,CAISGGLAGQETQYF,TGTGCCATCAGTGGGGGACTAGCGGGGCAAGAGACCCAGTACTTC
TRBV6-5,TRBD1,TRBJ1-2,.,CASRPGQGRSGYTF,TGTGCCAGCAGGCCGGGACAGGGACGTAGTGGCTACACCTTC
TRBV5-1,.,TRBJ2-5,.,CASSPTTTQETQYF,TGCGCCAGCAGCCCTACAACTACTCAAGAGACCCAGTACTTC
TRBV2,TRBD1,TRBJ2-2,few,CASSGDRVNTGELFF,TGTGCCAGCAGTGGGGACAGGGTGAACACCGGGGAGCTGTTTTTT
TRBV9,.,TRBJ1-1,.,CASSVGWGGAAEAFF,TGTGCCAGCAGCGTAGGATGGGGAGGAGCGGCTGAAGCTTTCTTT
TRBV2,.,TRBJ1-2,.,CASRPGAYGYTF,TGTGCCAGTCGGCCTGGGGCCTATGGCTACACCTTC
TRBV6-5,.,TRBJ2-1,few,CASSLTGNNEQFF,TGTGCCAGCAGTTTAACAGGGAACAATGAGCAGTTCTTC
TRBV9,TRBD1,TRBJ2-7,.,CASSVRPDGQVGYEQYF,TGTGCCAGCAGCGTCCGCCCCGACGGACAGGTTGGGTACGAGCAGTACTTC
TRBV18,TRBD1,TRBJ2-5,.,CASSQTGGLETQYF,TGTGCCAGCTCACAGACAGGGGGCTTGGAGACCCAGTACTTC
TRBV5-1,.,TRBJ2-3,.,CASRTRPSTDTQYF,TGCGCCAGCAGGACTCGCCCTAGCACAGATACGCAGTATTTT
TRBV11-3,.,TRBJ2-5,.,CASSPWAAYGAPETQYF,TGTGCCAGCAGTCCCTGGGCGGCCTATGGGGCTCCAGAGACCCAGTACTTC
TRBV5-1,.,TRBJ1-1,once,CASSPAGVEAFF,TGCGCCAGCAGCCCAGCGGGGGTTGAAGCTTTCTTT
TRBV27,.,TRBJ1-4,.,CASSFNSATNEKLFF,TGTGCCAGCAGTTTTAACAGTGCAACTAATGAAAAACTGTTTTTT
TRBV19,TRBD1,TRBJ2-7,few,CASSTGGASYEQYF,TGTGCCAGTAGTACAGGGGGCGCCTCCTACGAGCAGTACTTC
TRBV9,.,TRBJ1-2,.,CASSVATGVPYGYTF,TGTGCCAGCAGCGTAGCTACGGGGGTCCCTTATGGCTACACCTTC
TRBV7-9,.,TRBJ2-5,.,CASSSNLGRETQYF,TGTGCCAGCAGCTCCAATCTAGGCCGGGAGACCCAGTACTTC
TRBV7-9,TRBD1,TRBJ1-2,.,CASSLGQGGNYGYTF,TGTGCCAGCAGCCTAGGACAGGGCGGGAACTATGGCTACACCTTC
TRBV11-3,TRBD1,TRBJ2-3,.,CASSDRRDRGTDTQYF,TGTGCCAGCAGCGACCGCCGGGACAGGGGAACAGATACGCAGTATTTT
TRBV6-5,TRBD1,TRBJ2-3,.,CASRRDREGTDTQYF,TGTGCCAGCAGGAGGGACAGGGAAGGCACAGATACGCAGTATTTT
TRBV9,.,TRBJ1-3,.,CASSVTIPGGSGNTIYF,TGTGCCAGCAGCGTAACCATCCCGGGAGGGTCTGGAAACACCATATATTTT
TRBV30,.,TRBJ1-5,.,CAWSVQGKTSNQPQHF,TGTGCCTGGAGTGTCCAGGGAAAAACTAGCAATCAGCCCCAGCATTTT
TRBV7-8,.,TRBJ1-4,.,CASSRAATNEKLFF,TGTGCCAGCAGCCGGGCGGCAACTAATGAAAAACTGTTTTTT
TRBV9,.,TRBJ1-1,.,CASSVGNRENTEAFF,TGTGCCAGCAGCGTTGGCAACAGGGAAAACACTGAAGCTTTCTTT
TRBV11-3,TRBD2,TRBJ2-1,.,CASSFALAGGDNEQFF,TGTGCCAGCAGCTTCGCACTAGCGGGGGGGGACAATGAGCAGTTCTTC
TRBV4-3,.,TRBJ2-1,.,CASSHTPGSSSYNEQFF,TGCGCCAGCAGTCATACCCCAGGTTCGAGCTCCTACAATGAGCAGTTCTTC
TRBV7-9,TRBD1,TRBJ1-6,few,CASSSWTGDNSPLHF,TGTGCCAGCAGCTCATGGACAGGGGATAATTCACCCCTCCACTTT
TRBV6-2/TRBV6-3,.,TRBJ1-6,once,CASSGTSRNSPLHF,TGTGCCAGCAGTGGGACAAGCCGCAATTCACCCCTCCACTTT
TRBV3-1/TRBV3-2,TRBD1,TRBJ1-2,.,CASSQRAGGFVNYGYTF,TGTGCCAGCAGCCAAAGGGCAGGGGGCTTTGTGAACTATGGCTACACCTTC
TRBV13,.,TRBJ2-7,.,CASSLRPSGEQYF,TGTGCCAGCAGCTTAAGGCCCTCGGGGGAGCAGTACTTC
TRBV24-1,.,TRBJ2-7,few,CATSDTGSYEQYF,TGTGCCACCAGTGATACAGGGAGCTACGAGCAGTACTTC
TRBV19,TRBD2,TRBJ2-3,.,CASSIGGADTQYF,TGTGCCAGTAGTATTGGGGGGGCAGATACGCAGTATTTT